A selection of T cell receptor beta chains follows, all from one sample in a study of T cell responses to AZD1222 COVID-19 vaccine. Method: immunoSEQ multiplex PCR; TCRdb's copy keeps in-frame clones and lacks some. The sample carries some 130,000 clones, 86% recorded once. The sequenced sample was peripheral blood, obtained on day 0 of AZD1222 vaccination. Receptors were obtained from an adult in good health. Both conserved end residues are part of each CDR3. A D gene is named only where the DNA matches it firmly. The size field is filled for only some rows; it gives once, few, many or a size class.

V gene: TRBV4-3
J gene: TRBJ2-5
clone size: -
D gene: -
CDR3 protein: CASSQETGETQYF
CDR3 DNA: TGCGCCAGCAGCCAAGAAACTGGAGAGACCCAGTACTTC

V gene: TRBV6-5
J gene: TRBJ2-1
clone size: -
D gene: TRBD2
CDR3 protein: CASSYLAANEQFF
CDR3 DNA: TGTGCCAGCAGTTACCTAGCGGCGAATGAGCAGTTCTTC

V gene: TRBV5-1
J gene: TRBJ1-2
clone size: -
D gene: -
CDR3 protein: CASSLGQGRDGYTF
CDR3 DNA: TGCGCCAGCAGCTTGGGGCAGGGGAGAGATGGCTACACCTTC

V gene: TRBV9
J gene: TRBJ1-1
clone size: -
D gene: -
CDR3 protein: CASSVGRENTEAFF
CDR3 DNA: TGTGCCAGCAGCGTAGGCAGGGAGAACACTGAAGCTTTCTTT

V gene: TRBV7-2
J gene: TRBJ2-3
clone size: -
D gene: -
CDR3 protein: CASRQASTDTQYF
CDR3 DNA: TGTGCCAGCAGGCAGGCTAGCACAGATACGCAGTATTTT

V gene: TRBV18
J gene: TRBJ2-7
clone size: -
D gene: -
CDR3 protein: CASSPGESSYEQYF
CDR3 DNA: TGTGCCAGCTCTCCGGGGGAGAGCTCCTACGAGCAGTACTTC

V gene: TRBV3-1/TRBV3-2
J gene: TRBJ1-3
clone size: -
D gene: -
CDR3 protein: CASSPQRQGNTIYF
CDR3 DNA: TGTGCCAGCAGCCCCCAGCGGCAGGGAAACACCATATATTTT

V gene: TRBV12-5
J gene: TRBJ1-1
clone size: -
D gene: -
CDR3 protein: CASGLDGLDTEAFF
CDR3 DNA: TGTGCTAGTGGTTTGGACGGGCTGGACACTGAAGCTTTCTTT

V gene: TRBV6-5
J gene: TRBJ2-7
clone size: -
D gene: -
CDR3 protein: CASSFSRAFTSYEQYF
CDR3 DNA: TGTGCCAGCAGTTTCTCCAGGGCGTTTACCTCCTACGAGCAGTACTTC

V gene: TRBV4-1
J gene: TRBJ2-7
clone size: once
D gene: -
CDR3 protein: CASSQAGGSYEQYF
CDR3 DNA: TGCGCCAGCAGCCAAGCCGGGGGATCCTACGAGCAGTACTTC

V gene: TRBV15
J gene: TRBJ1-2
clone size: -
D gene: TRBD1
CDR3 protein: CATRTTGGGGYTF
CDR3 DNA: TGTGCCACCAGGACGACAGGGGGCGGAGGCTACACCTTC

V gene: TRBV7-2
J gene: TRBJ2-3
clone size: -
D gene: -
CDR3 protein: CASSLYASSQYF
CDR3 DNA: TGTGCCAGCAGCTTATATGCGAGTTCGCAGTATTTT

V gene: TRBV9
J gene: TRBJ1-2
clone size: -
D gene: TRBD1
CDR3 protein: CASSAYRGQESYGYTF
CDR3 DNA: TGTGCCAGCAGCGCGTACCGGGGACAGGAGAGTTATGGCTACACCTTC

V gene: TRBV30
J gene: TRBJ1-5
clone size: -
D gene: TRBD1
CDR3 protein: CAWSPGTVNQPQHF
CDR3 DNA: TGTGCCTGGAGCCCTGGGACAGTCAATCAGCCCCAGCATTTT

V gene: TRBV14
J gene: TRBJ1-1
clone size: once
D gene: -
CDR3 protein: CASSQDYRGGAFF
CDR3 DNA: TGTGCCAGCAGCCAAGATTATCGGGGGGGAGCTTTCTTT

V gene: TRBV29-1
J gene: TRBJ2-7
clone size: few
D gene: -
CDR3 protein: CSVENPDGFYEQYF
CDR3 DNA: TGCAGCGTTGAAAACCCGGACGGCTTCTACGAGCAGTACTTC

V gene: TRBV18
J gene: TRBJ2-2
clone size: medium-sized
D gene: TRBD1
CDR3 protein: CASSGTQGADTGELFF
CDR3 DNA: TGTGCCAGCTCAGGAACGCAGGGGGCGGACACCGGGGAGCTGTTTTTT

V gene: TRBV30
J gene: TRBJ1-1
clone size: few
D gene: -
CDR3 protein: CAWSVRGNTEAFF
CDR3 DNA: TGTGCCTGGAGTGTACGGGGGAACACTGAAGCTTTCTTT

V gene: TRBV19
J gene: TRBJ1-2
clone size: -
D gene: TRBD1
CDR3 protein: CASSVPTGEVKGYTF
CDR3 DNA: TGTGCCAGTAGTGTTCCTACAGGGGAGGTGAAAGGCTACACCTTC

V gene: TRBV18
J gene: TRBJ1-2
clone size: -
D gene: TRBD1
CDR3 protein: CASSPLGTGETNYGYTF
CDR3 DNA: TGTGCCAGCTCACCTCTTGGGACAGGGGAAACTAACTATGGCTACACCTTC

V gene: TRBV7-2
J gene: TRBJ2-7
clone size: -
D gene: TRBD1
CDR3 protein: CASSLAAGGPYEQYF
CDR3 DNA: TGTGCCAGCAGCTTAGCGGCAGGGGGCCCCTACGAGCAGTACTTC

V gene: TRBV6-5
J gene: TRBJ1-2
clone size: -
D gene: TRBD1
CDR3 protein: CASRRQGYGYTF
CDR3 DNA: TGTGCCAGCAGGAGACAGGGGTATGGCTACACCTTC

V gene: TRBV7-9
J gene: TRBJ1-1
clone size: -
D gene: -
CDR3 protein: CASSLGTTSEAFF
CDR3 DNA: TGTGCCAGCAGCTTAGGGACTACCTCTGAAGCTTTCTTT

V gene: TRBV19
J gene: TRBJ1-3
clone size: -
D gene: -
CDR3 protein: CASGHRQSSGNTIYF
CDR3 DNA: TGTGCCAGTGGACATAGGCAGAGCTCTGGAAACACCATATATTTT

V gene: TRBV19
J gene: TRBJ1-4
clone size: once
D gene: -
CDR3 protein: CASSIAGRGNEKLFF
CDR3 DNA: TGTGCCAGTAGTATAGCAGGGCGTGGAAATGAAAAACTGTTTTTT

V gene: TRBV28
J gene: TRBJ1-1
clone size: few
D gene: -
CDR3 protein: CASNLLGTEAFF
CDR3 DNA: TGTGCCAGCAACCTCCTAGGGACTGAAGCTTTCTTT

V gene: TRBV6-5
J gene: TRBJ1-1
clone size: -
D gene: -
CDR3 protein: CASSNTGLGEAFF
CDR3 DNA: TGTGCCAGCAGTAACACAGGGTTGGGTGAAGCTTTCTTT

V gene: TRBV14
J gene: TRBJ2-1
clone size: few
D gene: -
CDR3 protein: CASSRENRDEQFF
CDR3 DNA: TGTGCCAGCAGCCGAGAGAACAGGGATGAGCAGTTCTTC

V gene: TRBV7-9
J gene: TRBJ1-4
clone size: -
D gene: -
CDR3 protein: CASSSGTSTEKLFF
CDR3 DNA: TGTGCCAGCAGCTCCGGGACGTCGACGGAAAAACTGTTTTTT

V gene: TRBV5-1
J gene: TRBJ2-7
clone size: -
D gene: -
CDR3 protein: CASSSLYGEQYF
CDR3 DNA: TGCGCCAGCAGCTCCCTCTACGGCGAGCAGTACTTC

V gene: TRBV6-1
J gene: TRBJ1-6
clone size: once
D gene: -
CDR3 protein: CASSEKTGWDSPLHF
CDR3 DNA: TGTGCCAGCAGTGAGAAGACAGGATGGGATTCACCCCTCCACTTT

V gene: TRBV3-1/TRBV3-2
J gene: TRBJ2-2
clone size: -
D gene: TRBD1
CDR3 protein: CASSQDMDRVFPGELFF
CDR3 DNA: TGTGCCAGCAGCCAAGATATGGACAGGGTTTTTCCCGGGGAGCTGTTTTTT

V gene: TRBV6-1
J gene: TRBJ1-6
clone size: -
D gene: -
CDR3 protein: CASSELFSLNSPLHF
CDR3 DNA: TGTGCCAGCAGTGAACTTTTCAGCCTTAATTCACCCCTCCACTTT

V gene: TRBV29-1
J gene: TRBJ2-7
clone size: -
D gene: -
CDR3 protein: CSVASYEQYF
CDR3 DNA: TGCAGCGTTGCCAGCTACGAGCAGTACTTC

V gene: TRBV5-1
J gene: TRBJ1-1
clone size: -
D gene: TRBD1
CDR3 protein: CASSSTRERGRGEAFF
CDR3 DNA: TGCGCCAGCAGCTCGACCCGGGAGAGGGGGCGAGGTGAAGCTTTCTTT

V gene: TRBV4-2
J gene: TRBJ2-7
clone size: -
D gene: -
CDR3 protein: CASSRRIGSDNEQYF
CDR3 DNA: TGTGCCAGCAGCAGGCGGATTGGCAGTGATAACGAGCAGTACTTC

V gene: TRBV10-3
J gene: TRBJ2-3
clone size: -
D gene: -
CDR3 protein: CAIKKGTDTQYF
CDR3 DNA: TGTGCCATCAAGAAGGGCACAGATACGCAGTATTTT

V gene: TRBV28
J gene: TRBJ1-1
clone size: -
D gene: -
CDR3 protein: CASRTQGLNTEAFF
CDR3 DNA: TGTGCCAGCAGAACCCAGGGTTTGAACACTGAAGCTTTCTTT

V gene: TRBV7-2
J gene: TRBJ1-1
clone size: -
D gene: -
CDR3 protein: CASSLAFMNTEAFF
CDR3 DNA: TGTGCCAGCAGCTTAGCGTTCATGAACACTGAAGCTTTCTTT

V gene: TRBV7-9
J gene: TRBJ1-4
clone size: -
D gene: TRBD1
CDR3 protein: CASSSDRGFEKLFF
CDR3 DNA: TGTGCCAGCAGCTCGGACAGGGGGTTTGAAAAACTGTTTTTT

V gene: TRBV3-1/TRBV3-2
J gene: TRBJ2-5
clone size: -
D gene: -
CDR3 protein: CASSQDVRIQTQYF
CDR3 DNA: TGTGCCAGCAGCCAAGATGTACGGATTCAGACCCAGTACTTC

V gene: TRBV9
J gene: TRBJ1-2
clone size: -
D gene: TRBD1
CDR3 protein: CASSVTVLGQGAAGYTF
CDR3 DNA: TGTGCCAGCAGCGTAACCGTACTGGGCCAGGGGGCAGCTGGCTACACCTTC

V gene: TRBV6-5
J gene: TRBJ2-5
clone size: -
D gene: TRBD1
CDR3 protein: CASSYRDRGVETQYF
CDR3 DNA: TGTGCCAGCAGTTATAGGGACAGGGGGGTGGAGACCCAGTACTTC

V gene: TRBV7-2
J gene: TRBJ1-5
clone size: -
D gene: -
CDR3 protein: CASSLVGGSNSNQPQHF
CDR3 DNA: TGTGCCAGCAGCTTAGTTGGGGGTTCGAATAGCAATCAGCCCCAGCATTTT

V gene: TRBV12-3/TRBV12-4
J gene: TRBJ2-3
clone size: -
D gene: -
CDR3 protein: CASRSNTDTQYF
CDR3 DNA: TGTGCCAGCAGATCCAACACAGATACGCAGTATTTT

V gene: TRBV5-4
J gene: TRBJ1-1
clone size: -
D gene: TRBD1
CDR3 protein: CASSLKKQGGPTTEAFF
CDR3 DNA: TGTGCCAGCAGCTTAAAAAAACAGGGGGGCCCAACGACTGAAGCTTTCTTT

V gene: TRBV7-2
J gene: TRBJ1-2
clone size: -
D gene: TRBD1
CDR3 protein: CASSFPQGAENGYTF
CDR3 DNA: TGTGCCAGCAGCTTCCCACAGGGGGCAGAGAATGGCTACACCTTC

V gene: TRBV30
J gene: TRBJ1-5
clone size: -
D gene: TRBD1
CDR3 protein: CAWSVRPSGRGHTGNQPQHF
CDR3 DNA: TGTGCCTGGAGTGTACGGCCCTCGGGCAGGGGGCATACTGGCAATCAGCCCCAGCATTTT

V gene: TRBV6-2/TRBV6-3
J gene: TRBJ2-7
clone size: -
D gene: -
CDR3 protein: CASSYSTIYEQYF
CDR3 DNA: TGTGCCAGCAGTTACTCGACCATATACGAGCAGTACTTC

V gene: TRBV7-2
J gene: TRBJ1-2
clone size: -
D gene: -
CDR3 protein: CASSLQGRPYGYTF
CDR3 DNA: TGTGCCAGCAGCTTACAGGGACGTCCCTATGGCTACACCTTC

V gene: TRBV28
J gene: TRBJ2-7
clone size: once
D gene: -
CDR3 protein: CASSLRVGEQYF
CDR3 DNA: TGTGCCAGCAGTTTACGGGTCGGTGAGCAGTACTTC

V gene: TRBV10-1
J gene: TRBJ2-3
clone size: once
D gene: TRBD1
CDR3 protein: CASSDPADRSSTDTQYF
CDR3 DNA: TGCGCCAGCAGTGACCCGGCGGACAGGTCTAGCACAGATACGCAGTATTTT

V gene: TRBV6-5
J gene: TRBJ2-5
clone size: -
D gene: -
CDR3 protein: CASNTGLRSGETQYF
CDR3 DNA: TGTGCCAGCAATACAGGGTTAAGATCTGGGGAGACCCAGTACTTC